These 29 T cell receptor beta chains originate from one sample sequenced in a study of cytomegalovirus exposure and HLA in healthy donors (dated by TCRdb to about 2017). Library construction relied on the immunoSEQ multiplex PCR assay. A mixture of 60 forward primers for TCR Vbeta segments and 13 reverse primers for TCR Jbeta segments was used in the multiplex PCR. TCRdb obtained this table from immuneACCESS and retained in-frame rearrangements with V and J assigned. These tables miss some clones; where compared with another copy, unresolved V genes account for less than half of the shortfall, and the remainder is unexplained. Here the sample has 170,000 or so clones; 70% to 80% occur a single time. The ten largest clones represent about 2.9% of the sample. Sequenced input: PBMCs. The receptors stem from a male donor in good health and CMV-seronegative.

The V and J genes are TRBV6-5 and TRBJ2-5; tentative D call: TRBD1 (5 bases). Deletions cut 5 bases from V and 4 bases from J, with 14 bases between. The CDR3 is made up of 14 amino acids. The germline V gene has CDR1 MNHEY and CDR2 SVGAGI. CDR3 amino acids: CASSPPREGETQYF. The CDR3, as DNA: TGTGCCAGCAGTCCTCCCAGGGAAGGAGAGACCCAGTACTTC.

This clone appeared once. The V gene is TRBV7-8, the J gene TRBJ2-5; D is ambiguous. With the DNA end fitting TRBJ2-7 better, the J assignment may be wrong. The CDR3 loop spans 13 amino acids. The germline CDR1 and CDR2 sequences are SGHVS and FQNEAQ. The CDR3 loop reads CASSLERNLEQYF. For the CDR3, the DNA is TGTGCCAGCAGCTTAGAGAGGAATCTCGAGCAGTACTTC.

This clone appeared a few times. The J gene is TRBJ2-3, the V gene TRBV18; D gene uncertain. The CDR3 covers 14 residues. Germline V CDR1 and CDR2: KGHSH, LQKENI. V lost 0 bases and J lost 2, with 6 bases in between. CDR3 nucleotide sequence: TGTGCCAGCTCACCACCGGTGGCCACAGATACGCAGTATTTT. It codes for CASSPPVATDTQYF.

The CDR3 region has the DNA TGTGCCAGCAGCGGAGCGGGGACTAGAGCAGATACGCAGTATTTT. Residues: CASSGAGTRADTQYF. The genes are TRBV9 and TRBJ2-3; 8 bases are a match to TRBD2. This CDR3 is built from 15 residues. Germline loops: CDR1 SGDLS, CDR2 YYNGEE. The V segment lost 3 bases and the J segment 4 bases; nucleotides outside the gene matches: 7.

In nucleotides, the CDR3 is TGTGCCAGCAGTTTGGGCGGGGGGTGGAGGGAGCAGTACTTC. Its translation: CASSLGGGWREQYF. The V and J genes are TRBV28 and TRBJ2-7; 8 nucleotides match TRBD2. Germline assignment: CDR1 MDHEN and CDR2 SYDVKM. The CDR3 has 14 residues. Unmatched junction bases numbered 8, after V lost 3 bases and J lost 7 bases.

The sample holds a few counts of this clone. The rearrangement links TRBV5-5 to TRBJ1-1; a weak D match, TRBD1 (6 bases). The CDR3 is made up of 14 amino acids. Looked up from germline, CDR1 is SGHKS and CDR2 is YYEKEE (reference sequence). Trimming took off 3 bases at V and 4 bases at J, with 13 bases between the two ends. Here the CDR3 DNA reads TGTGCCAGCAGCTACCCAGGGGCTGTCACTGAAGCTTTCTTT. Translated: CASSYPGAVTEAFF.

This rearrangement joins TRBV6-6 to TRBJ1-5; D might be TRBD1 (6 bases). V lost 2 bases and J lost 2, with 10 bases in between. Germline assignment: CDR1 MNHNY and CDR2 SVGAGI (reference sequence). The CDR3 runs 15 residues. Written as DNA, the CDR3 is TGTGCCAGCAGTTACGACAGGACGGGCAATCAGCCCCAGCATTTT. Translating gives CASSYDRTGNQPQHF.

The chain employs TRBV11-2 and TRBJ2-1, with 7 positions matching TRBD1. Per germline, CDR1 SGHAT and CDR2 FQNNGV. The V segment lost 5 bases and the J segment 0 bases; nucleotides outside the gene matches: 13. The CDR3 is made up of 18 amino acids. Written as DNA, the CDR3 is TGTGCCAGCAGCGGAACCCGTAGGGGGCGAAGCTCCTACAATGAGCAGTTCTTC. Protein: CASSGTRRGRSSYNEQFF.

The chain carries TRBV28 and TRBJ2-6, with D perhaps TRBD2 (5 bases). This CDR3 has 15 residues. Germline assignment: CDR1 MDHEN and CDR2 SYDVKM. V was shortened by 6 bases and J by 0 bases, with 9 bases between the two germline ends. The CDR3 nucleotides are TGTGCCAGCAGGCCCGACTACTCTGGGGCCAACGTCCTGACTTTC. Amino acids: CASRPDYSGANVLTF.

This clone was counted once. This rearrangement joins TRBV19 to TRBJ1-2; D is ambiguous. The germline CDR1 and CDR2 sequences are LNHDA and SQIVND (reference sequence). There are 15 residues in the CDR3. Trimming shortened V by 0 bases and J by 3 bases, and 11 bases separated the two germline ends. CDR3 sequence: CASSIDRGSHYGYTF. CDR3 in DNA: TGTGCCAGTAGTATAGATCGCGGCAGTCACTATGGCTACACCTTC.

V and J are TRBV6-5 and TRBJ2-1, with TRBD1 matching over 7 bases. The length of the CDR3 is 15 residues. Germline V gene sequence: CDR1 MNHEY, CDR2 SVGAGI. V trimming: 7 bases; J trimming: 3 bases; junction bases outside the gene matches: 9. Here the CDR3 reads CASKLGQTVYNEQFF. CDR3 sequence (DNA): TGTGCCAGCAAGCTGGGACAGACGGTCTACAATGAGCAGTTCTTC.

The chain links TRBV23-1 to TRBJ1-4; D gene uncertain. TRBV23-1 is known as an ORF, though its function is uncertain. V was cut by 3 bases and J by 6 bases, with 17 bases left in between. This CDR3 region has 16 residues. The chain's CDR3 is CASSHPQPGLHEKLFF. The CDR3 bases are TGCGCCAGCAGTCATCCACAACCGGGTCTTCATGAAAAACTGTTTTTT.

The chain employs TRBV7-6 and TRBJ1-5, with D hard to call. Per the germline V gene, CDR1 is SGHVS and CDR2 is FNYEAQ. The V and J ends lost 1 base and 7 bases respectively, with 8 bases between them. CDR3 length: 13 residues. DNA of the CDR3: TGTGCCAGCAGCTTAGAGGAGGGACAGCCCCAGCATTTT. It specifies CASSLEEGQPQHF.

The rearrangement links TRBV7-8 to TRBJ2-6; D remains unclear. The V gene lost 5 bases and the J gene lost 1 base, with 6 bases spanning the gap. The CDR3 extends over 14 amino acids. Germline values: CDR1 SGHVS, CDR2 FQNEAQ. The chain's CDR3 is CASSLRSGANVLTF. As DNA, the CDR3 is TGTGCCAGCAGCCTGCGTTCTGGGGCCAACGTCCTGACTTTC. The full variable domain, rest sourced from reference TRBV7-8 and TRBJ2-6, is GAGVSQSPRYKVAKRGQDVALRCDPISGHVSLFWYQQALGQGPEFLTYFQNEAQLDKSGLPSDRFFAERPEGSVSTLKIQRTQQEDSAVYLCASSLRSGANVLTFGAGSRLTVL.

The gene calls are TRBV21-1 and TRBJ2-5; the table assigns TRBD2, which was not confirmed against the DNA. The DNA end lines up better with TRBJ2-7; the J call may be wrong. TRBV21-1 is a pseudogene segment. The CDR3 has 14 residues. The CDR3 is CASSKREGTNEQYF. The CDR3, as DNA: TGTGCCAGCAGCAAAAGGGAAGGGACTAACGAGCAGTACTTC.

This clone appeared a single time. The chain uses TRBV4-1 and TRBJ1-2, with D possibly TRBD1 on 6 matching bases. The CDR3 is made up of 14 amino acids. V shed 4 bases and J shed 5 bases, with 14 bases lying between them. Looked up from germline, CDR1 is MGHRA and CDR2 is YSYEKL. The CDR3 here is CASSRSQGQYGYTF. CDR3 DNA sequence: TGCGCCAGCAGCCGAAGCCAGGGACAATATGGCTACACCTTC.

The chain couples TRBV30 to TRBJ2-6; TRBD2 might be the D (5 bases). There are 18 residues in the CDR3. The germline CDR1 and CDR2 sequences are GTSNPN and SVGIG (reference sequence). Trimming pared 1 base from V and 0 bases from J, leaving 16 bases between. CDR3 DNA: TGTGCCTGGAGTGCCCGGAGGACGCCGAGCTCTGGGGCCAACGTCCTGACTTTC. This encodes CAWSARRTPSSGANVLTF. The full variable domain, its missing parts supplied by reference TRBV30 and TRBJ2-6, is SQTIHQWPATLVQPVGSPLSLECTVEGTSNPNLYWYRQAAGRGLQLLFYSVGIGQISSEVPQNLSASRPQDRQFILSSKKLLLSDSGFYLCAWSARRTPSSGANVLTFGAGSRLTVL.

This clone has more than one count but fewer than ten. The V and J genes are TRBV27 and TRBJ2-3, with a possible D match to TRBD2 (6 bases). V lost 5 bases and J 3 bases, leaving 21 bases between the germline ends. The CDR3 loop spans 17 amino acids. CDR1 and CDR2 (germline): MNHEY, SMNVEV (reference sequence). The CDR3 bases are TGTGCCAGCAGTCACCCTGGGACTCTCCCTACGACAGATACGCAGTATTTT. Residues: CASSHPGTLPTTDTQYF.

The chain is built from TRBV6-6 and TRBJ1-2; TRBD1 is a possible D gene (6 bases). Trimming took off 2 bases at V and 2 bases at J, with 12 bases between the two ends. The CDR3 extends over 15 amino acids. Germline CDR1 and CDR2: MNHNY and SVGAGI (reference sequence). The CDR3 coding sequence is TGTGCCAGCAGTTACAGCCCAGGGGCGAACTATGGCTACACCTTC. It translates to CASSYSPGANYGYTF.

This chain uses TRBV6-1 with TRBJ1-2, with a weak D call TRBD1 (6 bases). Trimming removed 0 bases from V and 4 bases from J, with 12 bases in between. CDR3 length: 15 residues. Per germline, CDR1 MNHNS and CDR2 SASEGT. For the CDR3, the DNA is TGTGCCAGCAGTGAAGCGATTCGACAGGCCTATGGCTACACCTTC. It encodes CASSEAIRQAYGYTF.

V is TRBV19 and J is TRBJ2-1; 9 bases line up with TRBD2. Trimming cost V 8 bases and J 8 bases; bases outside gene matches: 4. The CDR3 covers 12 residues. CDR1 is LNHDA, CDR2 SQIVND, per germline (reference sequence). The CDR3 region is CASRGGADEQFF. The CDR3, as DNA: TGTGCCAGTCGCGGGGGGGCGGATGAGCAGTTCTTC.

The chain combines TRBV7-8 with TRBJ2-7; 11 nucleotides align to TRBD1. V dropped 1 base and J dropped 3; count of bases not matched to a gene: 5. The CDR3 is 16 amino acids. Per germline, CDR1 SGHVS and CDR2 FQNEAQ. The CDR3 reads CASSLGTGTGGYEQYF. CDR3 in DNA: TGTGCCAGCAGCTTAGGGACAGGGACAGGGGGCTACGAGCAGTACTTC.

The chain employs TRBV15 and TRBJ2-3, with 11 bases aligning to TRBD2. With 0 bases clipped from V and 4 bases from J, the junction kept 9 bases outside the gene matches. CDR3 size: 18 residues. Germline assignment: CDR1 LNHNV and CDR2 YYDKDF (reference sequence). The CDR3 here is CATSRDRASGGLADTQYF. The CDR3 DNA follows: TGTGCCACCAGCAGAGATAGGGCTAGCGGGGGGCTAGCAGATACGCAGTATTTT.

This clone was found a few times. The CDR3 spells CASSVQGGSNQPQHF. The CDR3 DNA reads TGCGCCAGCAGCGTACAGGGTGGTAGCAATCAGCCCCAGCATTTT. The chain couples TRBV4-1 to TRBJ1-5; weak D call: TRBD1 (6 bases). CDR1 is MGHRA and CDR2 is YSYEKL in the germline V gene. Trimming cost V 5 bases and J 0 bases, with 11 bases left between them. The CDR3 extends over 15 amino acids.

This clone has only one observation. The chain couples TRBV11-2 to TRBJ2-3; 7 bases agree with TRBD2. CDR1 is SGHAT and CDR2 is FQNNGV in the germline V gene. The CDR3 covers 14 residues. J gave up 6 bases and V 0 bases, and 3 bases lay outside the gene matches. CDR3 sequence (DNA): TGTGCCAGCAGCTTAGATTTTAGCGGGGATACGCAGTATTTT. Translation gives CASSLDFSGDTQYF.

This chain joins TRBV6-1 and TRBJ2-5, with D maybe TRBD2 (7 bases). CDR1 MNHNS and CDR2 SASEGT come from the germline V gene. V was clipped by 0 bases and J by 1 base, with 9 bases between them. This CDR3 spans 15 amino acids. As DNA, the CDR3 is TGTGCCAGCAGTGAAGCGCGGGGGCCCCAAGAGACCCAGTACTTC. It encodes CASSEARGPQETQYF.

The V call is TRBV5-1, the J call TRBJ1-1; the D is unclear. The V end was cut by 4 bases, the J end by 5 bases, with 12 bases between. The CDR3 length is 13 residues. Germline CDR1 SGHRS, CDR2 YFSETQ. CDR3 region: CASSLLRGTEAFF. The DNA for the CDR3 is TGCGCCAGCAGCCTCCTCCGAGGGACTGAAGCTTTCTTT.

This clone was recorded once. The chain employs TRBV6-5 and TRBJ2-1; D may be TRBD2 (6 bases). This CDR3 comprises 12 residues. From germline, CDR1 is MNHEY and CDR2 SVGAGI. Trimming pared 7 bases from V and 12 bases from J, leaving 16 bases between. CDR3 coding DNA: TGTGCCAGCATGGGACTCACACGTGGGCAGTTCTTC. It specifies CASMGLTRGQFF.

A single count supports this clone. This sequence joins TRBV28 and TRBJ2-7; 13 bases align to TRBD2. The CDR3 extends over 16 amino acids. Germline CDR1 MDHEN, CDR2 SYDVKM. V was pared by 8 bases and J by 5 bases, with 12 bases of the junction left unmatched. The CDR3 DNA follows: TGTGCCAGCCTCCTCCGACTAGCGGGAGGTTCCGACGAGCAGTACTTC. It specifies CASLLRLAGGSDEQYF.